The 24 T cell receptor beta chains presented below share a single source sample, sequenced in a study of technical replicates of blood from a few donors. The protocol was immunoSEQ multiplex PCR, while the TCRdb copy is restricted to in-frame clones and leaves out a portion. The sample consists of tens of thousands of clones, about 96% of them appearing once. Sequenced: T cells isolated from PBMCs. The source is a human donor in good health.

The chain combines TRBV19 with TRBJ2-3; 11 bases agree with TRBD2. The V gene's germline CDR1 is LNHDA and CDR2 SQIVND (reference sequence). The CDR3 extends over 17 amino acids. J gave up 0 bases and V 1 base, and 3 bases lay outside the gene matches. As DNA, the CDR3 is TGTGCCAGTAGTATAGGACTAGCGGGAACTAGCACAGATACGCAGTATTTT. Protein: CASSIGLAGTSTDTQYF.

As DNA, the CDR3 is TGTGCCAGCAGCTTTTTCGACAGAACTAACTATGGCTACACCTTC. Protein sequence: CASSFFDRTNYGYTF. This chain joins TRBV5-6 and TRBJ1-2; tentatively, D is TRBD1 (5 bases). The CDR3 has 15 residues. V was pared by 2 bases and J by 0 bases, with 11 bases between. Germline V lookup: CDR1 SGHDT, CDR2 YYEEEE.

The chain combines TRBV25-1 with TRBJ1-2, with a tentative D call TRBD1 (6 bases). This CDR3 has 13 residues. Germline V gene sequence: CDR1 MGHDK, CDR2 SYGVNS. Trimming cost V 6 bases and J 0 bases, with 8 bases left between them. The CDR3: CASRDSANYGYTF. CDR3 nucleotides: TGTGCCAGCAGGGACAGTGCTAACTATGGCTACACCTTC.

A word on this clone: This CDR3 is also generated by other DNA sequences in the sample. The chain combines TRBV6-5 with TRBJ2-7; D ambiguous. The CDR3 consists of 11 residues. V lost 4 bases and J 4 bases, leaving 5 bases between the germline ends. Germline V lookup: CDR1 MNHEY, CDR2 SVGAGI. CDR3 residues: CASSSTYEQYF. Written as DNA, the CDR3 is TGTGCCAGCAGTTCTACTTACGAGCAGTACTTC.

The CDR3 loop reads CASSLVLAGQILETQYF. The CDR3 DNA sequence: TGCGCCAGCAGCTTGGTACTCGCGGGACAGATCTTAGAGACCCAGTACTTC. The gene calls are TRBV5-1 and TRBJ2-5; D is possibly TRBD1 (7 bases). The CDR3 sequence is 17 residues long. The ends were cut back, 0 bases at V and 4 bases at J, with 19 bases in the middle. The germline V gene has CDR1 SGHRS and CDR2 YFSETQ.

J is TRBJ2-7 and V is TRBV9; 8 bases align to TRBD1. V dropped 4 bases and J dropped 6; count of bases not matched to a gene: 9. Per germline, CDR1 SGDLS and CDR2 YYNGEE. This CDR3 contains 14 residues. The CDR3 loop reads CASSTWTGSSEQYF. The CDR3 DNA is TGTGCCAGCAGCACCTGGACAGGGAGTAGCGAGCAGTACTTC.

V and J are TRBV19 and TRBJ1-5; 9 positions match TRBD1. V shed 7 bases, J shed 4 bases, and the junction held 5 bases outside the gene matches. The CDR3 loop spans 14 amino acids. Germline V lookup: CDR1 LNHDA, CDR2 SQIVND (reference sequence). The CDR3 sequence is CASTLGQGNQPQHF. CDR3 coding DNA: TGTGCCAGTACCTTAGGACAGGGGAATCAGCCCCAGCATTTT.

The V and J genes are TRBV4-1 and TRBJ2-5, with D perhaps matching TRBD2 (5 bases). Trimming pared 1 base from V and 1 base from J, leaving 7 bases between. The CDR3 loop spans 14 amino acids. Germline V gene sequence: CDR1 MGHRA, CDR2 YSYEKL. CDR3 sequence: CASSQVSVQETQYF. The DNA of the CDR3 is TGCGCCAGCAGCCAAGTTAGCGTCCAAGAGACCCAGTACTTC.

The genes are TRBV27 and TRBJ1-2; TRBD1 might be the D (6 bases). The CDR3 has 14 amino acids. V gave up 8 bases and J gave up 3 bases, with 16 bases separating them. Germline V gene lookup returns CDR1 MNHEY and CDR2 SMNVEV (reference sequence). The CDR3 here is CASSIQGHDYGYTF. The CDR3 DNA reads as TGTGCCAGCTCTATCCAGGGGCATGACTATGGCTACACCTTC.

The chain uses TRBV5-1 and TRBJ2-7; 7 bases are a match to TRBD2. The CDR3 has 15 amino acids. V trimming: 0 bases; J trimming: 0 bases; junction bases outside the gene matches: 3. Germline CDR1 is SGHRS and CDR2 is YFSETQ. The CDR3 DNA reads as TGCGCCAGCAGCTTGGGGGGCGGGAGCTCCTACGAGCAGTACTTC. Its translation is CASSLGGGSSYEQYF.

In this sample, this clone turned up once. The J gene is TRBJ2-2, the V gene TRBV5-5; TRBD1 matches 7 bases. The CDR3 spans 15 residues. Trimming took 1 base from V and 7 from J; bases not matched to a gene: 7. Germline lookup yields CDR1 SGHKS and CDR2 YYEKEE (reference sequence). Here the CDR3 reads CASSLRQGVLGELFF. CDR3 coding DNA: TGTGCCAGCAGCTTGCGACAGGGTGTACTCGGGGAGCTGTTTTTT.

The chain couples TRBV11-3 to TRBJ2-1, with 7 bases fitting TRBD2. Trimming removed 5 bases from V and 3 bases from J; junction bases left unmatched: 10. In germline, CDR1 is SGHNT, CDR2 YENEEA. This CDR3 is built from 16 residues. The CDR3 bases are TGTGCCAGCAGCCCTGTTCCGGGACTATTCTACAATGAGCAGTTCTTC. Protein product: CASSPVPGLFYNEQFF.

The rearrangement joins TRBV27 to TRBJ2-1, with TRBD2 as a possible D gene (5 bases). V lost 5 bases and J 6 bases, leaving 8 bases between the germline ends. Germline V gene sequence: CDR1 MNHEY, CDR2 SMNVEV (reference sequence). This CDR3 comprises 12 residues. The CDR3 loop reads CASSLGSNEQFF. CDR3 DNA sequence: TGTGCCAGCAGTCTAGGGAGCAATGAGCAGTTCTTC.

The genes are TRBV18 and TRBJ2-1; tentatively, D is TRBD2 (6 bases). V lost 4 bases to trimming and J lost 10 bases, with 14 bases between them. The germline V gene has CDR1 KGHSH and CDR2 LQKENI. The CDR3 contains 13 residues. The CDR3: CASSLDTSYEQFF. The CDR3, as DNA: TGTGCCAGCTCACTTGATACTAGCTACGAGCAGTTCTTC. The whole variable domain, filled in from reference TRBV18 and TRBJ2-1, reads NAGVMQNPRHLVRRRGQEARLRCSPMKGHSHVYWYRQLPEEGLKFMVYLQKENIIDESGMPKERFSAEFPKEGPSILRIQQVVRGDSAAYFCASSLDTSYEQFFGPGTRLTVL.

This clone was detected once. The rearrangement links TRBV7-8 to TRBJ1-2; 10 bases are a match to TRBD1. V lost 1 base to trimming and J lost 4 bases; unmatched junction nucleotides: 9. The CDR3 extends over 17 amino acids. Germline CDR1 reads SGHVS; CDR2 reads FQNEAQ. This CDR3 reads CASSLDFPGQGFYGYTF. The CDR3 DNA sequence: TGTGCCAGCAGCTTAGATTTCCCGGGACAGGGGTTCTATGGCTACACCTTC.

V gene TRBV19 combines with J gene TRBJ1-1, with 8 bases aligning to TRBD1. CDR3 size: 13 residues. Germline assignment: CDR1 LNHDA and CDR2 SQIVND (reference sequence). V was pared by 10 bases and J by 1 base, with 5 bases of the junction left unmatched. The CDR3 DNA sequence: TGTGCCACGAGGGACAGGCAGAACACTGAAGCTTTCTTT. Its translation is CATRDRQNTEAFF.

This clone came up once. The chain recombines TRBV6-5 with TRBJ2-1; D is undetermined. Germline V CDR1 and CDR2: MNHEY, SVGAGI. There are 15 residues in the CDR3. Trimming took 3 bases from V and 6 from J, leaving 15 bases between them. The CDR3: CASSYTYSIGNEQFF. In DNA form, the CDR3 reads TGTGCCAGCAGTTATACTTACTCTATTGGCAATGAGCAGTTCTTC.

V gene TRBV4-2 combines with J gene TRBJ2-7; TRBD2 matches 9 bases. The CDR3 is made up of 16 amino acids. Germline trimming cut 4 bases from V and 1 base from J; bases unmatched to any gene: 8. Per germline, CDR1 LGHNA and CDR2 YNFKEQ. CDR3 region: CASSPISSGRSYEQYF. As DNA, the CDR3 is TGTGCCAGCAGCCCAATCAGTAGCGGGAGATCCTACGAGCAGTACTTC.

The J gene is TRBJ1-2, the V gene TRBV28; TRBD1 matches at 8 bases. Germline V gene lookup returns CDR1 MDHEN and CDR2 SYDVKM. V trimming: 2 bases; J trimming: 3 bases; junction bases outside the gene matches: 8. This CDR3 has 16 amino acids. CDR3 sequence reads: CASSLVRGPADYGYTF. DNA of the CDR3: TGTGCCAGCAGTTTAGTCAGGGGGCCAGCGGACTATGGCTACACCTTC.

This clone was counted between two and nine times. J is TRBJ1-1 and V is TRBV6-1; a possible D gene is TRBD1 (5 bases). Germline V gene sequence: CDR1 MNHNS, CDR2 SASEGT. V was trimmed by 7 bases and J by 1 base, leaving 7 bases between them. This CDR3 has 12 residues. CDR3: CASKQGNTEAFF. In nucleotides, the CDR3 is TGTGCCAGCAAGCAGGGGAACACTGAAGCTTTCTTT.

The V gene is TRBV7-2, the J gene TRBJ2-1; 9 nucleotides agree with TRBD1. Losses at the gene ends were 6 bases for V and 5 bases for J; bases not matched to a gene: 11. The CDR3 has 16 amino acids. The germline V gene encodes CDR1 SGHTA and CDR2 FQGNSA. The chain's CDR3 is CASRLTGQGGHNEQFF. In DNA form, the CDR3 reads TGTGCCAGCAGGTTAACGGGACAGGGAGGGCACAATGAGCAGTTCTTC.

This chain joins TRBV7-8 and TRBJ2-7; perhaps TRBD1 as D (5 bases). The germline V gene has CDR1 SGHVS and CDR2 FQNEAQ. The CDR3 runs 12 residues. V lost 5 bases and J 5 bases, leaving 10 bases between the germline ends. CDR3 DNA: TGTGCCAGCAGCATTCCAGGGAACGAGCAGTACTTC. Protein: CASSIPGNEQYF.

This sequence joins TRBV6-5 and TRBJ2-1, with TRBD1 matching over 7 bases. Germline V gene data show CDR1 as MNHEY and CDR2 as SVGAGI. J gave up 0 bases and V 6 bases, and 5 bases lay outside the gene matches. This CDR3 region has 15 residues. The CDR3 region is CASRVGQVSYNEQFF. The CDR3 nucleotides are TGTGCCAGCAGGGTAGGACAGGTCTCCTACAATGAGCAGTTCTTC.

The V call is TRBV7-9, the J call TRBJ2-7; D is possibly TRBD2 (5 bases). V was trimmed by 2 bases and J by 4 bases, leaving 24 bases between them. The CDR3 length is 18 residues. The germline V gene has CDR1 SEHNR and CDR2 FQNEAQ (reference sequence). The CDR3 sequence is CASSLPSALGVGRYEQYF. In nucleotides, the CDR3 is TGTGCCAGCAGCTTACCTTCTGCGTTGGGAGTCGGCCGTTACGAGCAGTACTTC.